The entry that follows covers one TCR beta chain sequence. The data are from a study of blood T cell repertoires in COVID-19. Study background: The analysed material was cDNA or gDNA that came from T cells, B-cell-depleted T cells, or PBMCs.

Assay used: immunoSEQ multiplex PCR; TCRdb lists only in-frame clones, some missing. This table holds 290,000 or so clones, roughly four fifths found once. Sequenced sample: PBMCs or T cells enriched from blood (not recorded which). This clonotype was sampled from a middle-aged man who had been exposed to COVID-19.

The CDR3 loop is CASLGGVRANYEQYF. Here the CDR3 DNA reads TGTGCCAGCCTCGGAGGGGTCAGGGCGAACTACGAGCAGTACTTC. The rearrangement uses TRBV5-6 and TRBJ2-7; TRBD2 might be the D (6 bases). V was trimmed by 7 bases and J by 3 bases, leaving 20 bases between them. CDR1 and CDR2 from the germline V gene are SGHDT and YYEEEE. The CDR3 contains 15 residues.